These 15 T cell receptor beta chains came from one sample sequenced in a study of T-cell reconstitution after alpha-beta-depleted transplantation in children. It was with unique molecular identifiers that the TCRbeta library was prepared. TCRdb itself ran the PCR reads through MiXCR, one entry per CDR3 protein. This sample carries hundreds of thousands of distinct CDR3 sequences, 12% of them seen once, and the ten largest clones take more than 5.5%. Sequencing used PBMCs from the stem cell graft donor, obtained from the stem cell graft. The receptors were sampled from a human donor who donated a stem cell graft to a child with combined immunodeficiency.

Only a few counts were recorded for this clonotype. The chain combines TRBV4-3 with TRBJ2-1; tentatively, D is TRBD2 (5 bases). Trimming took 1 base from V and 6 from J, leaving 16 bases between them. The CDR3 runs 16 residues. Germline CDR1 is LGHNA and CDR2 is YSLEER. The CDR3 loop reads CASSQGRSQRINEQFF. CDR3 coding DNA: TGCGCCAGCAGCCAAGGGAGGTCCCAGCGGATCAATGAGCAGTTCTTC.

CDR3 region: CASSLVNTNTEAFF. CDR3 nucleotide sequence: TGTGCCAGCAGCTTAGTCAACACGAACACTGAAGCTTTCTTT. The genes are TRBV7-2 and TRBJ1-1; D is undetermined. The germline V and J ends were trimmed by 1 base and 1 base, with 7 bases remaining between them. The germline V gene encodes CDR1 SGHTA and CDR2 FQGNSA. The CDR3 runs to 14 residues.

The genes are TRBV4-3 and TRBJ1-1; 9 bases are a match to TRBD1. From germline, CDR1 is LGHNA and CDR2 YSLEER. This CDR3 has 16 amino acids. V lost 1 base, J lost 6 bases, and 9 bases stayed unmatched. CDR3 sequence: CASSQGMGQGPPEAFF. Here the CDR3 DNA reads TGCGCCAGCAGCCAAGGGATGGGACAGGGACCGCCTGAAGCTTTCTTT.

This clonotype has ten or more counts. At one end, the junction sequence differs from germline, possibly due to a read error. The chain has TRBV3-1 and TRBJ1-1, with D perhaps matching TRBD1 (5 bases). This CDR3 region has 15 residues. The germline CDR1 and CDR2 sequences are LGHDT and YNNKEL (reference sequence). This CDR3 is CASSEEGWGNTEAFF. Written as DNA, the CDR3 is TGTGCCAGCAGCGAAGAGGGGTGGGGGAACACTGAAGCTTTCTTT.

The chain employs TRBV7-8 and TRBJ2-5, with 9 bases that match TRBD1. CDR1 is SGHVS, CDR2 FQNEAQ, per germline. CDR3 length: 14 amino acids. V lost 4 bases, J lost 5 bases, and 5 bases stayed unmatched. The CDR3 loop reads CASSSTGGLETQYF. The CDR3 DNA is TGTGCCAGCAGCTCCACAGGGGGCTTGGAGACCCAGTACTTC.

This clonotype was observed a few times. This chain links TRBV5-1 with TRBJ1-1; a weak D match, TRBD1 (5 bases). Germline CDR1 is SGHRS and CDR2 is YFSETQ. The ends were cut back, 0 bases at V and 6 bases at J, with 12 bases in the middle. This CDR3 spans 14 amino acids. CDR3 DNA sequence: TGCGCCAGCAGCTTGGACACAGGAGGGGCTGAAGCTTTCTTT. Encoded protein: CASSLDTGGAEAFF.

This clonotype was picked up many times. This chain uses TRBV5-1 with TRBJ2-5; no reliable D call. This CDR3 is 13 amino acids long. Germline loops: CDR1 SGHRS, CDR2 YFSETQ. Trimming left V 5 bases short and J 0 bases short, with 8 bases between. CDR3 nucleotide sequence: TGCGCCAGCAGTTACAAGTACCAAGAGACCCAGTACTTC. Encoded protein: CASSYKYQETQYF.

This clonotype came up a few times. The chain recombines TRBV20-1 with TRBJ1-3, with D perhaps TRBD1 (6 bases). The CDR3 totals 15 residues. The germline CDR1 and CDR2 sequences are DFQATT and SNEGSKA (reference sequence). The V gene lost 6 bases and the J gene lost 3 bases, with 18 bases spanning the gap. Here the CDR3 DNA reads TGCAGTGCCCTACCATCGGACAGCGGTGGAAACACCATATATTTT. Residues: CSALPSDSGGNTIYF.

The chain carries TRBV30 and TRBJ2-5; D unclear. Germline CDR1 GTSNPN, CDR2 SVGIG (reference sequence). The CDR3 is 11 amino acids. V was clipped by 3 bases and J by 4 bases, with 6 bases between them. The CDR3 sequence is CAWRLRETQYF. DNA of the CDR3: TGTGCCTGGAGGCTGCGAGAGACCCAGTACTTC.

The rearrangement uses TRBV9 and TRBJ2-1, with D perhaps matching TRBD1 (6 bases). The CDR3 is made up of 16 amino acids. The ends were cut back, 0 bases at V and 5 bases at J, with 15 bases in the middle. The germline V gene has CDR1 SGDLS and CDR2 YYNGEE. CDR3 bases: TGTGCCAGCAGCGTAGGGCAGGGGCAGTCGGACAATGAGCAGTTCTTC. It codes for CASSVGQGQSDNEQFF.

Comments on this clonotype: The junction departs from germline at one end; a sequencing error may be responsible. The chain joins TRBV7-7 to TRBJ2-5, with 8 bases fitting TRBD2. This CDR3 comprises 15 residues. In germline, CDR1 is SSHAT, CDR2 FNYEAQ (reference sequence). The CDR3 reads CASSSRAGGQETQYF. The CDR3 coding sequence is TGTGCTAGCAGCTCACGCGCGGGGGGCCAAGAGACCCAGTACTTC.

This clonotype turned up a few times. The V and J genes are TRBV11-3 and TRBJ2-1; 8 nucleotides match TRBD2. The germline CDR1 and CDR2 sequences are SGHNT and YENEEA. V gave up 5 bases and J gave up 3 bases; unmatched junction bases: 9. The CDR3 spans 16 residues. The CDR3 reads CASSTILGLVYNEQFF. CDR3 nucleotides: TGTGCCAGCAGCACCATTCTGGGACTAGTCTACAATGAGCAGTTCTTC.

The chain joins TRBV18 to TRBJ2-1, with no clear D. The germline V and J ends were trimmed by 3 bases and 0 bases, with 9 bases remaining between them. Germline V CDR1 and CDR2: KGHSH, LQKENI. This CDR3 contains 15 residues. The CDR3 DNA follows: TGTGCCAGCTCACCTCGCGGCGACTCCTACAATGAGCAGTTCTTC. Its translation is CASSPRGDSYNEQFF.

This clonotype was recorded many times. The chain has TRBV6-2 or TRBV6-3 and TRBJ2-5; D not resolved. Germline lookup yields CDR1 MNHEY and CDR2 SVGEGT. The CDR3 is 12 residues long. Between the trimmed V and J ends, which lost 2 bases and 7 bases, there was a span of 8 bases. In DNA, the CDR3 is TGTGCCAGCAGTTACGAGCTCGGGACCCAGTACTTC. It is translated as CASSYELGTQYF.

This chain uses TRBV7-2 with TRBJ1-1; D not resolved. The CDR3 covers 14 residues. V was shortened by 3 bases and J by 1 base, with 9 bases between the two germline ends. Germline CDR1 reads SGHTA; CDR2 reads FQGNSA. The CDR3 nucleotides read TGTGCCAGCAGCTTTGGGAATAGGAACACTGAAGCTTTCTTT. This translates into CASSFGNRNTEAFF.